This TCR beta chain was captured in a study of identical twins. V dropped 1 base and J dropped 5 bases, with 14 bases sitting between them. This CDR3 comprises 14 residues. The germline V gene encodes CDR1 DFQATT and CDR2 SNEGSKA (reference sequence). TCRdb analysed the 5' RACE reads with MiXCR anew, one entry per CDR3 protein. This sample has 500,000 to 600,000 distinct CDR3 sequences, with 22% found just once. This same sample was also taken into another study, of T cells expressing NK-cell markers.

This TCR was sampled from a woman between 18 and 29 years old in good health. This chain links TRBV20-1 with TRBJ2-5; D is undetermined. Sequencing was done on a sample of CD4+ T cells sorted from blood. CDR3: CSARVSTGRETQYF. For the CDR3, the DNA is TGCAGTGCTAGAGTTAGCACCGGGCGGGAGACCCAGTACTTC.